Presented here are 23 T cell receptor beta chains from one specimen sequenced in a study of cytomegalovirus exposure and HLA in healthy donors. PCR used 60 Vbeta primers and 13 Jbeta primers. Assay: immunoSEQ multiplex PCR; the TCRdb copy retains only in-frame clones and omits some. The sample shows some 110,000 clones, 76% of them seen only once. The sample taken for sequencing was PBMCs. These receptors were obtained from a man aged 50 to 60 in good health and CMV-seropositive.

The rearrangement uses TRBV7-2 and TRBJ2-3, with D maybe TRBD2 (6 bases). The germline V gene encodes CDR1 SGHTA and CDR2 FQGNSA. With 5 bases removed from V and 1 base from J, the gap between germline ends came to 13 bases. The CDR3 runs to 15 residues. The CDR3 here is CASSPAGPGTDTQYF. The CDR3 nucleotides are TGTGCCAGCAGCCCCGCGGGGCCTGGCACAGATACGCAGTATTTT. The whole variable domain, remainder taken from reference TRBV7-2 and TRBJ2-3, is GAGVSQSPSNKVTEKGKDVELRCDPISGHTALYWYRQSLGQGLEFLIYFQGNSAPDKSGLPSDRFSAERTGGSVSTLTIQRTQQEDSAVYLCASSPAGPGTDTQYFGPGTRLTVL.

This clone has a handful of counts. The chain links TRBV7-8 to TRBJ2-2, with TRBD2 identical over 13 bases. The V and J ends lost 4 bases and 7 bases, in that order; junction bases with no gene match: 9. The germline gives CDR1 SGHVS, CDR2 FQNEAQ. The CDR3 totals 17 residues. The CDR3 DNA reads as TGTGCCAGCAGCTCGACACTAGCGGGGGGGCGAGGCGGGGAGCTGTTTTTT. This translates into CASSSTLAGGRGGELFF.

This chain connects TRBV29-1 to TRBJ2-5; 7 positions agree with TRBD2. The germline V gene has CDR1 SQVTM and CDR2 ANQGSEA. There are 14 residues in the CDR3. The trim removed 5 bases at V and 2 bases at J, leaving 8 bases unmatched. CDR3 sequence: CSVIGRLAQETQYF. CDR3 in DNA: TGCAGCGTTATTGGGAGACTAGCTCAAGAGACCCAGTACTTC.

This sequence joins TRBV10-2 and TRBJ2-5, with 10 positions matching TRBD2. Germline CDR1 and CDR2: WSHSY and SAAADI. CDR3 length: 15 residues. J lost 5 bases, V lost 4 bases, and 7 bases had no gene match. CDR3: CASSGLAGFGETQYF. The CDR3 DNA follows: TGCGCCAGCAGTGGACTAGCGGGTTTCGGTGAGACCCAGTACTTC.

This chain uses TRBV4-3 with TRBJ2-7; tentative D call: TRBD2 (6 bases). Germline loops: CDR1 LGHNA, CDR2 YSLEER. The CDR3 has 16 amino acids. Trimming removed 1 base from V and 2 bases from J, with 15 bases in between. In DNA, the CDR3 is TGCGCCAGCAGCCAAGGCAGCCGGGGAGGCCCCTACGAGCAGTACTTC. Translating gives CASSQGSRGGPYEQYF.

Concerning this clone itself: Different DNA sequences within this sample yield the same CDR3. The chain carries TRBV19 and TRBJ1-2; D might be TRBD1 (6 bases). The CDR3 spans 12 residues. The V end lost 6 bases, the J end lost 3 bases, and 8 bases lay between the germline ends. Germline V gives CDR1 LNHDA, CDR2 SQIVND (reference sequence). CDR3 bases: TGTGCCAGTAGCTACAGGGACTATGGCTACACCTTC. It translates to CASSYRDYGYTF.

V gene TRBV6-6 combines with J gene TRBJ1-2; D ambiguous. Per the germline V gene, CDR1 is MNHNY and CDR2 is SVGAGI (reference sequence). CDR3 length equals 14 residues. V lost 0 bases to trimming and J lost 2 bases, with 7 bases between them. CDR3: CASSYSGGNYGYTF. The CDR3 coding sequence is TGTGCCAGCAGTTACTCCGGAGGGAACTATGGCTACACCTTC.

J is TRBJ2-1 and V is TRBV7-2; the match to TRBD2 covers 10 bases. V was clipped by 1 base and J by 9 bases; unmatched bases: 12. The CDR3 has 17 residues. CDR1 and CDR2 from the germline V gene are SGHTA and FQGNSA. CDR3 in amino acids: CASSLETLSGGAGEQFF. CDR3 nucleotide sequence: TGTGCCAGCAGCTTAGAGACGCTAAGCGGGGGGGCCGGTGAGCAGTTCTTC. Supplemented by reference TRBV7-2 and TRBJ2-1, the full variable domain reads GAGVSQSPSNKVTEKGKDVELRCDPISGHTALYWYRQSLGQGLEFLIYFQGNSAPDKSGLPSDRFSAERTGGSVSTLTIQRTQQEDSAVYLCASSLETLSGGAGEQFFGPGTRLTVL.

The CDR3 nucleotides are TGTGCCAGCAGCTTAGATTATCGGGGTGCCTACGAGCAGTACTTC. Protein product: CASSLDYRGAYEQYF. The gene calls are TRBV7-9 and TRBJ2-7, with a possible D match to TRBD2 (5 bases). Germline lookup yields CDR1 SEHNR and CDR2 FQNEAQ (reference sequence). The V gene lost 1 base and the J gene lost 2 bases, with 12 bases spanning the gap. The CDR3 runs to 15 residues.

This clone was seen only a few times. The chain couples TRBV21-1 to TRBJ1-3; the D segment call TRBD1 is taken from the table without a DNA check. TRBV21-1 is flagged as a pseudogene. The CDR3 loop spans 16 amino acids. DNA for the CDR3: TGTGCCAGCAGAAAAATTGGGGCTAAGACGGAGAACACCATATATTTT. Amino acid sequence: CASRKIGAKTENTIYF.

This chain uses TRBV7-9 with TRBJ1-1, with D unresolved. Germline V gene lookup returns CDR1 SEHNR and CDR2 FQNEAQ (reference sequence). V was trimmed by 3 bases and J by 1 base, leaving 6 bases between them. The CDR3 extends over 13 amino acids. The CDR3 coding sequence is TGTGCCAGCAGCTTTGCGGGGAACACTGAAGCTTTCTTT. This gives the protein CASSFAGNTEAFF.

This clone was seen a few times. J is TRBJ2-7 and V is TRBV29-1, with TRBD1 matching 7 bases. CDR1 SQVTM and CDR2 ANQGSEA come from the germline V gene. The CDR3 contains 13 residues. The J segment lost 2 bases and the V segment lost 6 bases, leaving 7 bases of the junction unmatched. The CDR3 bases are TGCAGCGTGAAAGAGGGGGCGGCCTACGAGCAGTACTTC. It translates to CSVKEGAAYEQYF.

In this sample, this clone turned up a few times. The V gene is TRBV21-1, the J gene TRBJ2-7; no check of the table's D call, TRBD1, against the DNA was made. TRBV21-1 is assigned pseudogene status. CDR3 length: 17 amino acids. The CDR3 sequence is CASSTTYRDRLYYEQYF. CDR3 DNA: TGTGCCAGCAGCACCACGTACAGGGACCGACTTTACTACGAGCAGTACTTC.

The chain joins TRBV6-5 to TRBJ2-2; TRBD2 might be the D (5 bases). The CDR3 has 13 residues. CDR1 MNHEY and CDR2 SVGAGI come from the germline V gene. The V end was cut by 7 bases, the J end by 5 bases, with 11 bases between. CDR3 residues: CASIQRKTGELFF. Here the CDR3 DNA reads TGTGCCAGCATCCAGCGGAAGACCGGGGAGCTGTTTTTT.

V gene TRBV6-1 combines with J gene TRBJ2-1, with no clear D. Germline loops: CDR1 MNHNS, CDR2 SASEGT. Trimming took 1 base from V and 3 from J, leaving 4 bases between them. The CDR3 is 13 residues long. CDR3 in DNA: TGTGCCAGCAGTGAAGGTCTCTACAATGAGCAGTTCTTC. Amino acids: CASSEGLYNEQFF.

V and J are TRBV19 and TRBJ2-7; no clear D gene. CDR1 is LNHDA, CDR2 SQIVND, per germline (reference sequence). The CDR3 consists of 13 residues. V was cut by 3 bases and J by 5 bases, with 11 bases left in between. The DNA of the CDR3 is TGTGCCAGTAGTATTCGGCTACGGGACGAGCAGTACTTC. It encodes CASSIRLRDEQYF. Full variable domain (missing parts from reference TRBV19 and TRBJ2-7): DGGITQSPKYLFRKEGQNVTLSCEQNLNHDAMYWYRQDPGQGLRLIYYSQIVNDFQKGDIAEGYSVSREKKESFPLTVTSAQKNPTAFYLCASSIRLRDEQYFGPGTRLTVT.

This chain connects TRBV6-1 to TRBJ1-5; TRBD1 might be the D (5 bases). The V end was cut by 8 bases, the J end by 5 bases, with 13 bases between. The germline gives CDR1 MNHNS, CDR2 SASEGT. The CDR3 is 13 residues long. CDR3 protein: CASSAGLYQPQHF. In DNA form, the CDR3 reads TGTGCCAGCTCGGCAGGGTTGTATCAGCCCCAGCATTTT.

The rearrangement joins TRBV5-1 to TRBJ2-5, with D perhaps matching TRBD2 (6 bases). The germline V and J ends were trimmed by 7 bases and 3 bases, with 16 bases remaining between them. This CDR3 is built from 14 residues. Germline V lookup: CDR1 SGHRS, CDR2 YFSETQ. CDR3 bases: TGCGCCAGCTCTACTAGCTCAACAGAAGAGACCCAGTACTTC. Translated: CASSTSSTEETQYF.

This clone was picked up a small number of times. The chain uses TRBV11-2 and TRBJ2-7; 9 bases align to TRBD1. There are 15 residues in the CDR3. The junction had 13 bases not matched to a gene; V was cut back by 6 bases and J by 7 bases. Per germline, CDR1 SGHAT and CDR2 FQNNGV. The CDR3 here is CASRSSGTGTWEQYF. The CDR3 nucleotides read TGTGCCAGCAGATCCTCCGGGACAGGGACCTGGGAGCAGTACTTC. The entire variable domain, with the rest obtained from reference TRBV11-2 and TRBJ2-7, is as follows: EAGVAQSPRYKIIEKRQSVAFWCNPISGHATLYWYQQILGQGPKLLIQFQNNGVVDDSQLPKDRFSAERLKGVDSTLKIQPAKLEDSAVYLCASRSSGTGTWEQYFGPGTRLTVT.

The chain carries TRBV28 and TRBJ1-1, with a tentative D call TRBD1 (5 bases). Germline assignment: CDR1 MDHEN and CDR2 SYDVKM. V lost 2 bases, J lost 5 bases, and 12 bases lay in between. The CDR3 runs 14 residues. The CDR3 DNA follows: TGTGCCAGCAGTTTAATTGGGGGGGAGACTGAAGCTTTCTTT. This sequence encodes CASSLIGGETEAFF.

The chain recombines TRBV2 with TRBJ1-4, with D tentatively TRBD1 (5 bases). The germline CDR1 and CDR2 sequences are SNHLY and FYNNEI. The V end lost 3 bases, the J end lost 8 bases, and 16 bases lay between the germline ends. CDR3 size: 15 residues. Here the CDR3 reads CASSDAQGGKEKLFF. As DNA, the CDR3 is TGTGCCAGCAGTGATGCTCAGGGAGGGAAAGAAAAACTGTTTTTT.

The chain combines TRBV28 with TRBJ1-2, with 9 positions matching TRBD1. Germline V CDR1 and CDR2: MDHEN, SYDVKM. The CDR3 length is 16 residues. V dropped 7 bases and J dropped 6; count of bases not matched to a gene: 15. In nucleotides, the CDR3 is TGTGCCAGCATTCCGGGACAGGGATGGGCCCTAAATGGCTACACCTTC. Amino acids: CASIPGQGWALNGYTF.

This clone has just a few counts. The gene calls are TRBV11-2 and TRBJ2-6, with TRBD2 matching over 12 bases. Germline V CDR1 and CDR2: SGHAT, FQNNGV. V gave up 4 bases and J gave up 3 bases; unmatched junction bases: 7. The CDR3 spans 18 residues. The CDR3 coding sequence is TGTGCCAGCAGCTCTTACCTAGCGGGGGGGTTTGGGGCCAACGTCCTGACTTTC. Translated, it gives CASSSYLAGGFGANVLTF.